This TCR beta chain was documented in a study of identifying expanded T cells in peripheral blood. Study-wide points: About 1.2 clones differed between technical replicates, versus 16.4 and 19 over time. Approximately 2-week clone count variance significantly increased as total template count grew.

Produced via immunoSEQ multiplex PCR; TCRdb's table is partial and in-frame only. This repertoire shows roughly 100,000 clones, approximately 90% found once; its top ten account for 11% to 15%. Remarks on this clone: The target antigen is unknown.

This CDR3 is 17 amino acids long. CDR1 and CDR2 from the germline V gene are MNHNS and SASEGT. With V trimmed by 3 bases and J by 2 bases, 9 bases remained unmatched. Collection occurred without any documented infections or immune events in donors. This chain connects TRBV6-1 to TRBJ2-3; 9 positions agree with TRBD2. Material: blood. This TCR was recovered from a person aged 18 to 70 in good health. DNA of the CDR3: TGTGCCAGCAGTGACTTAGCGGGAGCGGCCCACACAGATACGCAGTATTTT. Its translation: CASSDLAGAAHTDTQYF.